Listed below are T cell receptor beta chains from one sample, sequenced in a study of beta chain features in type 1 diabetes. The protocol was immunoSEQ multiplex PCR, while the TCRdb copy is restricted to in-frame clones and leaves out a portion. The data hold some 330,000 clones, with approximately 11% observed a single time. Sequencing was performed on naive CD4+ T cells from blood. The receptor set was obtained from a woman aged 25 to 39 in good health. Both conserved end residues are part of each CDR3. D genes are given only for firm matches. A clone size is listed for some rows: how often the clone was seen (once, few, many), or a class if it is expanded.

few	TRBJ2-2	TRBV9	TRBD2	CASSVSGSSRELFF	TGTGCCAGCAGCGTTAGCGGGAGCTCACGGGAGCTGTTTTTT
-	TRBJ1-5	TRBV6-1	-	CASSEAGGLAGNQPQHF	TGTGCCAGCAGTGAAGCGGGAGGATTAGCGGGGAATCAGCCCCAGCATTTT
few	TRBJ2-2	TRBV19	-	CASKRTENTGELFF	TGTGCCAGTAAACGGACAGAGAACACCGGGGAGCTGTTTTTT
few	TRBJ2-7	TRBV27	-	CASSFGAGTYEQYF	TGTGCCAGCAGTTTTGGTGCAGGGACCTACGAGCAGTACTTC
-	TRBJ2-7	TRBV11-1	-	CASSWPAGGPYF	TGTGCCAGCAGCTGGCCCGCGGGCGGGCCGTACTTC
-	TRBJ2-1	TRBV7-9	TRBD2	CASSAVSGRAYEQFF	TGTGCCAGCAGTGCCGTTAGCGGGAGGGCTTATGAGCAGTTCTTC
few	TRBJ2-1	TRBV7-3	TRBD2	CASSLLAGVYNEQFF	TGTGCCAGCAGCTTACTAGCGGGGGTATACAATGAGCAGTTCTTC
-	TRBJ2-1	TRBV7-9	TRBD1	CASSRRQGAHEQFF	TGTGCCAGCAGCCGCCGACAGGGGGCGCATGAGCAGTTCTTC
-	TRBJ2-3	TRBV28	TRBD2	CASTFPGLAGRDTDTQYF	TGTGCCAGCACCTTCCCGGGACTAGCGGGAAGAGACACAGATACGCAGTATTTT
few	TRBJ2-1	TRBV5-4	TRBD2	CASSLVSGSGNEQFF	TGTGCCAGCAGCTTGGTTAGCGGGAGTGGCAATGAGCAGTTCTTC
-	TRBJ2-3	TRBV7-9	TRBD1	CASSGQGASRHRYTDTQYF	TGTGCCAGCAGCGGACAGGGGGCGTCGCGGCACCGATACACAGATACGCAGTATTTT
-	TRBJ2-1	TRBV19	-	CASRQGMGREASNEQFF	TGTGCCAGTCGACAGGGAATGGGGCGGGAGGCCTCAAATGAGCAGTTCTTC
-	TRBJ1-4	TRBV10-3	TRBD1	CAIRGTGDSKLFF	TGTGCCATCAGAGGGACAGGCGATTCTAAACTGTTTTTT
-	TRBJ2-2	TRBV9	-	CASSVGQGPGELFF	TGTGCCAGCAGCGTAGGGCAGGGCCCCGGGGAGCTGTTTTTT
-	TRBJ1-4	TRBV6-6	-	CASSYSGNEKLFF	TGTGCCAGCAGTTACTCGGGCAATGAAAAACTGTTTTTT
few	TRBJ2-3	TRBV5-6	-	CASSSLGATDTQYF	TGTGCCAGCAGTTCTTTGGGGGCCACAGATACGCAGTATTTT
few	TRBJ2-5	TRBV28	-	CASRDSQETQYF	TGTGCCAGCCGGGACTCCCAAGAGACCCAGTACTTC